Listed below are T cell receptor beta chains from one sample, sequenced in a study of cytomegalovirus exposure and HLA in healthy donors. The assay was immunoSEQ multiplex PCR, and TCRdb's table has in-frame clones only and misses some. This table holds around 220,000 clones, about 90% found once. The specimen was PBMCs. These receptors came from a young woman in good health and CMV-seronegative. Each CDR3 is given with its conserved first and last residue. The D gene is left open where the match is weak. Clone sizes are given selectively: once, few, many, or a class where the clone is expanded.

D,size,length,J,V,CDR3,DNA
NA,NA,15,TRBJ2-1,TRBV30,CAWNPDGSSYNEQFF,TGTGCCTGGAATCCGGACGGGAGCTCCTACAATGAGCAGTTCTTC
TRBD2,NA,15,TRBJ2-1,TRBV7-9,CASSLTGLGNNEQFF,TGTGCCAGCAGCTTAACGGGACTAGGGAACAATGAGCAGTTCTTC
NA,NA,15,TRBJ2-7,TRBV4-1,CASSQDYGGSYEQYF,TGCGCCAGCAGCCAAGATTACGGAGGCTCCTACGAGCAGTACTTC
NA,NA,14,TRBJ2-2,TRBV27,CASSLFLPTGELFF,TGTGCCAGCAGTCTTTTTCTACCCACCGGGGAGCTGTTTTTT
TRBD1,NA,20,TRBJ2-6,TRBV4-1,CASSLIFRDRGLSGANVLTF,TGCGCCAGCAGCCTTATTTTTAGGGACAGGGGGTTATCTGGGGCCAACGTCCTGACTTTC
TRBD1,NA,13,TRBJ2-7,TRBV7-2,CASSSQGVDEQYF,TGTGCCAGCAGCTCTCAGGGGGTGGACGAGCAGTACTTC
NA,NA,13,TRBJ2-7,TRBV2,CASRTTGLYEQYF,TGTGCCAGCAGAACAACAGGGTTATACGAGCAGTACTTC
NA,few,11,TRBJ2-7,TRBV30,CAGGDYYEQYF,TGTGCCGGCGGGGATTACTACGAGCAGTACTTC
TRBD2,NA,14,TRBJ2-7,TRBV6-5,CASGLGTSHDEQYF,TGTGCCAGTGGGCTCGGGACTAGCCACGACGAGCAGTACTTC
NA,NA,15,TRBJ2-7,TRBV5-8,CASSLFTGVPYEQYF,TGTGCCAGCAGCTTGTTCACGGGGGTTCCCTACGAGCAGTACTTC
NA,NA,11,TRBJ1-4,TRBV20-1,CSFQGTEKLFF,TGCAGTTTTCAGGGAACTGAAAAACTGTTTTTT
NA,NA,14,TRBJ2-1,TRBV5-1,CASSRTEQGFEQFF,TGCGCCAGCAGCCGAACAGAACAGGGTTTTGAGCAGTTCTTC
TRBD2,NA,17,TRBJ2-1,TRBV2,CASSVQREPFSYNEQFF,TGTGCCAGCAGTGTTCAGCGGGAGCCCTTCTCCTACAATGAGCAGTTCTTC
TRBD2,NA,16,TRBJ2-3,TRBV6-4,CASSDSSGRGSDTQYF,TGTGCCAGCAGTGACTCGTCGGGGCGGGGGTCGGATACGCAGTATTTT
NA,NA,15,TRBJ2-7,TRBV4-2,CASSQGQDSSYEQYF,TGTGCCAGCAGCCAAGGACAGGATTCATCCTACGAGCAGTACTTC
TRBD1,once,15,TRBJ2-7,TRBV7-8,CASSALPGQGYEQYF,TGTGCCAGCAGCGCCTTACCGGGACAGGGGTACGAGCAGTACTTC
NA,NA,16,TRBJ2-6,TRBV27,CASSFLGVYGANVLTF,TGTGCCAGCAGTTTCTTGGGAGTATATGGGGCCAACGTCCTGACTTTC
NA,NA,14,TRBJ2-3,TRBV19,CASKNYPSTDTQYF,TGTGCCAGTAAGAACTATCCTAGCACAGATACGCAGTATTTT
TRBD2,NA,15,TRBJ2-7,TRBV4-1,CASSRGTSGNYEQYF,TGCGCCAGCAGCCGCGGGACTAGCGGGAACTACGAGCAGTACTTC
NA,NA,12,TRBJ1-1,TRBV28,CANQGWNTEAFF,TGTGCTAATCAGGGCTGGAACACTGAAGCTTTCTTT
NA,NA,10,TRBJ2-3,TRBV4-1,CGGRKDTQYF,TGTGGGGGCAGAAAAGATACGCAGTATTTT
TRBD2,once,17,TRBJ2-7,TRBV14,CASSLLGSGDALAYQYF,TGTGCCAGCAGCCTCCTCGGGAGCGGGGACGCGCTTGCGTATCAGTACTTC
TRBD2,NA,15,TRBJ2-7,TRBV9,CASSVGPSGPYEQYF,TGTGCCAGCAGCGTAGGGCCTAGCGGTCCCTACGAGCAGTACTTC
NA,NA,14,TRBJ1-2,TRBV11-2,CASSLGQGPYGYTF,TGTGCCAGCAGCTTAGGTCAGGGGCCCTATGGCTACACCTTC
NA,NA,15,TRBJ2-7,TRBV7-3,CASSLTVDTDYEQYF,TGTGCCAGCAGCTTAACGGTGGACACAGACTACGAGCAGTACTTC
NA,NA,14,TRBJ1-5,TRBV28,CASSLESGVQPQHF,TGTGCCAGCAGTTTAGAATCAGGGGTTCAGCCCCAGCATTTT
TRBD1,once,14,TRBJ2-1,TRBV29-1,CSVDQGQGANEQFF,TGCAGCGTTGACCAGGGACAGGGGGCGAATGAGCAGTTCTTC
TRBD2,once,16,TRBJ2-7,TRBV4-2,CASSQWRTSGSYEQYF,TGTGCCAGCAGCCAGTGGCGGACTAGCGGGAGCTACGAGCAGTACTTC
NA,NA,14,TRBJ2-2,TRBV2,CASSVRGSTGELFF,TGTGCCAGCAGCGTCAGGGGTTCTACCGGGGAGCTGTTTTTT